The next 3 T cell receptor beta chains were all read from a single sample in a study of T cells after yellow fever vaccination. TCRdb re-analysed the 5' RACE reads in MiXCR, keeping a single row per CDR3 protein. The sample lists approximately 120,000 distinct CDR3 sequences; approximately 7% were seen once. The starting material was CD4+ T cells sorted from PBMCs, obtained 9 to 10 days after the first yellow fever vaccination. These receptors were collected from a man younger than 35 who received the YFV17D yellow fever vaccine.

The rearrangement joins TRBV6-5 to TRBJ1-2; D is ambiguous. This CDR3 is built from 16 residues. CDR1 MNHEY and CDR2 SVGAGI come from the germline V gene. Trimming took off 0 bases at V and 3 bases at J, with 14 bases between the two ends. Here the CDR3 DNA reads TGTGCCAGCAGTTACTCGATTATCGGCAGAGACTATGGCTACACCTTC. Protein sequence: CASSYSIIGRDYGYTF.

Many counts were recorded for this clonotype. The rearrangement uses TRBV20-1 and TRBJ2-3; 14 nucleotides match TRBD2. The V gene's germline CDR1 is DFQATT and CDR2 SNEGSKA (reference sequence). The CDR3 extends over 16 amino acids. V lost 5 bases and J lost 7; bases outside the gene matches: 11. CDR3 bases: TGCAGTGCTCCCGGGGGACTAGCGGGGGCCCTGAATACGCAGTATTTT. Amino acids: CSAPGGLAGALNTQYF.

This clonotype appeared a few times. The CDR3 loop is CASSLQGADEQYF. CDR3 nucleotide sequence: TGCGCCAGCAGCTTGCAGGGGGCGGACGAGCAGTACTTC. The chain uses TRBV5-1 and TRBJ2-7; TRBD1 agrees at 8 bases. Trimming at V came to 1 base and at J to 5 bases, leaving 2 bases not matched to a gene. CDR1 is SGHRS, CDR2 YFSETQ, per germline. This CDR3 comprises 13 residues.